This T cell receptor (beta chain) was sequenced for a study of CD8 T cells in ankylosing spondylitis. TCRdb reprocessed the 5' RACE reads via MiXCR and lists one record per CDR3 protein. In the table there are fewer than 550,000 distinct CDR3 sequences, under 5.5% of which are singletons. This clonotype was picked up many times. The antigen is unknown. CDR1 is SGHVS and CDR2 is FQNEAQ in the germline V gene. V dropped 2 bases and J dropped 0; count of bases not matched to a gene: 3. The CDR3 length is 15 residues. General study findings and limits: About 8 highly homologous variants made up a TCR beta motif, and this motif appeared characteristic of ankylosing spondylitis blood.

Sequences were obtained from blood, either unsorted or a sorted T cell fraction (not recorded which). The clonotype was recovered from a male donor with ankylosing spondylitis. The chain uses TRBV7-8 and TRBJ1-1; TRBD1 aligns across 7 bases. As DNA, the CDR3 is TGTGCCAGCAGCTTAAGGGACAGCATGAACACTGAAGCTTTCTTT. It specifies CASSLRDSMNTEAFF.